Listed here are 20 T cell receptor beta chains from one sample, sequenced in a study of CD8 T cells in ankylosing spondylitis. Each CDR3 protein gets one entry after TCRdb re-called the 5' RACE reads with MiXCR. Found here are a few hundred thousand distinct CDR3 sequences, 24% of them singletons; the top ten hold over 0.55%. Source material: blood, either unsorted or a sorted T cell fraction (not recorded which). The receptor set was obtained from a male donor with ankylosing spondylitis or in good health (not recorded which).

This clonotype was found many times. This chain links TRBV12-3 or TRBV12-4 with TRBJ2-2; the D gene is possibly TRBD2 (6 bases). The CDR3 extends over 16 amino acids. Trimming pared 6 bases from V and 2 bases from J, leaving 16 bases between. The CDR3 DNA reads as TGTGCCAGCAGCCGTAGCAAGGGAGGTAACACCGGGGAGCTGTTTTTT. As protein: CASSRSKGGNTGELFF.

This clonotype was counted a few times. The CDR3 DNA follows: TGCAGTGCTAGGGCACAGGGGCGGGTCACCGCTTTCTTT. It codes for CSARAQGRVTAFF. The chain combines TRBV20-1 with TRBJ1-1, with 7 bases identical to TRBD1. CDR1 is DFQATT, CDR2 SNEGSKA, per germline (reference sequence). J was trimmed by 11 bases and V by 3 bases; bases with no gene match: 12. This CDR3 spans 13 amino acids.

This clonotype has only a few counts. V is TRBV20-1 and J is TRBJ2-5; D gene unclear. V was pared by 5 bases and J by 1 base, with 11 bases between. The CDR3 is made up of 13 amino acids. Germline-derived CDR1 and CDR2 are DFQATT and SNEGSKA (reference sequence). The CDR3 protein is CSAPPPVQETQYF. CDR3 sequence (DNA): TGCAGTGCTCCCCCCCCAGTCCAAGAGACCCAGTACTTC.

This clonotype was seen a handful of times. The chain couples TRBV6-5 to TRBJ2-7; D unresolved. The CDR3 totals 15 residues. V was trimmed by 2 bases and J by 0 bases, leaving 11 bases between them. Germline CDR1 is MNHEY and CDR2 is SVGAGI. CDR3 in amino acids: CASSYRQYPSYEQYF. For the CDR3, the DNA is TGTGCCAGCAGTTACCGGCAGTACCCCTCCTACGAGCAGTACTTC.

The chain joins TRBV3-1 to TRBJ1-6; no reliable D call. Trimming pared 0 bases from V and 6 bases from J, leaving 3 bases between. CDR3 length: 13 amino acids. The V gene's germline CDR1 is LGHDT and CDR2 YNNKEL (reference sequence). The CDR3, as DNA: TGTGCCAGCAGCCAAGATCTTAATTCACCCCTCCACTTT. The encoded protein is CASSQDLNSPLHF.

This clonotype has at least ten counts. The chain joins TRBV6-5 to TRBJ2-3, with 11 nucleotides matching TRBD2. The CDR3 is 16 amino acids. In germline, CDR1 is MNHEY, CDR2 SVGAGI. J lost 5 bases, V lost 2 bases, and 6 bases had no gene match. CDR3 loop: CASSYVVAGGIDTQYF. In nucleotides, the CDR3 is TGTGCCAGCAGTTACGTAGTAGCGGGGGGGATAGATACGCAGTATTTT.

The chain is built from TRBV6-6 and TRBJ2-1, with D perhaps TRBD1 (6 bases). V was cut by 6 bases and J by 10 bases, with 13 bases left in between. The CDR3 sequence is 12 residues long. The germline CDR1 and CDR2 sequences are MNHNY and SVGAGI (reference sequence). The CDR3: CASRYRVWEQFF. CDR3 DNA: TGTGCCAGCAGATACAGGGTGTGGGAGCAGTTCTTC.

Only a few counts were recorded for this clonotype. This chain links TRBV3-1 with TRBJ2-1; perhaps TRBD2 as D (7 bases). Germline V gene lookup returns CDR1 LGHDT and CDR2 YNNKEL (reference sequence). The CDR3 spans 13 residues. Trimming removed 4 bases from V and 10 bases from J, with 14 bases in between. CDR3 nucleotide sequence: TGTGCCAGCAGCCCGCGGCGGGGGCTCGAGCAGTTCTTC. Its translation: CASSPRRGLEQFF.

This clonotype was seen at least ten times. V usage is TRBV20-1 and J usage is TRBJ2-2, with 8 bases matching TRBD1. CDR1 is DFQATT and CDR2 is SNEGSKA in the germline V gene (reference sequence). V gave up 0 bases and J gave up 3 bases; unmatched junction bases: 6. The CDR3 length is 16 residues. CDR3 loop: CSARDLRTGYTGELFF. The CDR3 DNA reads as TGCAGTGCTAGAGATCTTCGGACAGGGTACACCGGGGAGCTGTTTTTT.

The chain carries TRBV6-5 and TRBJ1-2; D ambiguous. The CDR3 has 14 residues. V lost 1 base, J lost 4 bases, and 10 bases lay in between. Per germline, CDR1 MNHEY and CDR2 SVGAGI. The CDR3 DNA sequence: TGTGCCAGCAGTTACTTCGGGCAGAGCTATGGCTACACCTTC. As protein: CASSYFGQSYGYTF.

This clonotype was counted only a few times. The chain combines TRBV12-3 or TRBV12-4 with TRBJ1-1; D gene unclear. V was trimmed by 5 bases and J by 0 bases, leaving 13 bases between them. The CDR3 sequence is 15 residues long. In nucleotides, the CDR3 is TGTGCCAGCAGTCCCCACGACCCACTGAACACTGAAGCTTTCTTT. It yields the protein CASSPHDPLNTEAFF.

V usage is TRBV20-1 and J usage is TRBJ2-3, with D possibly being TRBD2 (5 bases). The CDR3 runs 15 residues. Trimming took 6 bases from V and 4 from J, leaving 20 bases between them. Germline lookup yields CDR1 DFQATT and CDR2 SNEGSKA (reference sequence). The CDR3 loop is CSATSGDLRADTQYF. The CDR3 nucleotides read TGCAGTGCAACGTCCGGGGATCTAAGGGCAGATACGCAGTATTTT.

This clonotype was recorded at least ten times. The chain uses TRBV7-2 and TRBJ2-7; possibly TRBD1 for D (8 bases). The V and J ends lost 5 bases and 2 bases respectively, with 16 bases between them. This CDR3 is built from 15 residues. From germline, CDR1 is SGHTA and CDR2 FQGNSA. The DNA of the CDR3 is TGTGCCAGCAGCCACACACAGGGGGGGCCCTACGAGCAGTACTTC. This sequence encodes CASSHTQGGPYEQYF.

This clonotype has a handful of counts. This chain joins TRBV20-1 and TRBJ2-5, with a tentative D call TRBD1 (5 bases). The V gene's germline CDR1 is DFQATT and CDR2 SNEGSKA (reference sequence). Trimming pared 0 bases from V and 1 base from J, leaving 9 bases between. The CDR3 runs to 14 residues. CDR3 bases: TGCAGTGCTAGAGATCCTGACAGCCAAGAGACCCAGTACTTC. Amino acid sequence: CSARDPDSQETQYF.

This clonotype was seen ten or more times. The CDR3 reads CSAQDGGLGIQYF. CDR3 bases: TGCAGTGCTCAGGACGGGGGCCTAGGGATTCAGTACTTC. The gene calls are TRBV20-1 and TRBJ2-4; tentatively, D is TRBD1 or TRBD2 (6 bases each). In germline, CDR1 is DFQATT, CDR2 SNEGSKA (reference sequence). Trimming removed 5 bases from V and 10 bases from J, with 18 bases in between. CDR3 length: 13 residues.

This clonotype was seen many times. The CDR3 coding sequence is TGCAGCTATACGCGGGCGGAAGAGACCCAGTACTTC. Its protein is CSYTRAEETQYF. This rearrangement joins TRBV29-1 to TRBJ2-5; weak D call: TRBD2 (5 bases). The germline V gene encodes CDR1 SQVTM and CDR2 ANQGSEA. This CDR3 is built from 12 residues. Trimming took off 8 bases at V and 3 bases at J, with 13 bases between the two ends.

The table lists this clonotype with a count of one. A much larger clone lies one base from this, so it may be a read error. This chain joins TRBV7-9 and TRBJ1-6; no clear D gene. The CDR3 extends over 16 amino acids. Looked up from germline, CDR1 is SEHNR and CDR2 is FQNEAQ (reference sequence). V shed 5 bases and J shed 0 bases, with 11 bases lying between them. This chain's CDR3 is CASSPPLNSYNSPLHF. CDR3 in DNA: TGTGCCAGCAGCCCACCACTGAACTCCTATAATTCACCCCTCCACTTT.

This clonotype was picked up many times. V and J are TRBV15 and TRBJ2-1, with 8 bases matching TRBD1. This CDR3 spans 17 amino acids. V lost 2 bases, J lost 1 base, and 7 bases stayed unmatched. Germline V CDR1 and CDR2: LNHNV, YYDKDF (reference sequence). CDR3 nucleotides: TGTGCCACCAGCAGAACCCAGGGACAGGAATCCTACAATGAGCAGTTCTTC. Protein: CATSRTQGQESYNEQFF.

This clonotype was seen a handful of times. The chain recombines TRBV12-3 or TRBV12-4 with TRBJ1-4, with TRBD1 matching over 8 bases. CDR3 size: 16 residues. V shed 0 bases, J shed 5 bases, and the junction held 5 bases outside the gene matches. CDR3 residues: CASSLAFSGGNEKLFF. In DNA form, the CDR3 reads TGTGCCAGCAGTTTAGCTTTTTCAGGGGGCAATGAAAAACTGTTTTTT.

In this sample, this clonotype turned up many times. J is TRBJ2-7 and V is TRBV21-1; TRBD1 is the table's D call, not checked against the DNA. TRBV21-1 is an annotated pseudogene. The CDR3 totals 16 residues. The CDR3 sequence: CASSKGGDGRHNEQYF. The CDR3 nucleotides are TGTGCCAGCAGCAAAGGAGGGGACGGAAGGCATAACGAGCAGTACTTC.